The 22 T cell receptor beta chains presented below share a single source sample, sequenced in a study of Graves' ophthalmopathy and Graves' hyperthyroidism (dated by TCRdb to between 2017 and 2018). Data came from an Illumina HiSeq 2000. For repertoire sequencing, TCR beta CDR3 regions were amplified from RNA transcripts. A first-round RT-PCR used HTBI primers with the Qiagen OneStep RT-PCR kit, followed by a second-round multiplex PCR, size selection and purification. TCRdb reanalyzed the raw reads on its own, using fastp at Q25 for trimming and MiXCR for clone calling, and kept in-frame beta chains. Entries are consolidated by CDR3 protein sequence, retaining the most common genes and DNA. For this sample there are around 340,000 distinct CDR3 sequences; roughly 15% appear just once. In total, the top ten clones hold 9% to 15% of the sample. Sequencing was performed on peripheral blood. The receptors shown here come from an adult man with Graves' ophthalmopathy.

In this sample, this clonotype turned up many times. The rearrangement links TRBV11-2 to TRBJ2-7; 9 bases map to TRBD2. Germline V lookup: CDR1 SGHAT, CDR2 FQNNGV. The CDR3 extends over 15 amino acids. V shed 5 bases, J shed 0 bases, and the junction held 5 bases outside the gene matches. The CDR3 protein is CASSLYSGSSYEQYF. In nucleotides, the CDR3 is TGTGCCAGCAGCCTCTATAGCGGGAGCTCCTACGAGCAGTACTTC.

The gene calls are TRBV7-2 and TRBJ2-7; the D is unclear. Looked up from germline, CDR1 is SGHTA and CDR2 is FQGNSA. V lost 5 bases and J lost 0, with 8 bases in between. The CDR3 loop spans 13 amino acids. Here the CDR3 DNA reads TGTGCCAGCAGCCGGATTAGCTCCTACGAGCAGTACTTC. This codes for CASSRISSYEQYF.

This clonotype showed up many times. The CDR3 bases are TGTGCCAGCAGTCCAGAGGTCTGGGCGGGACAGTTCGAGCAGTACTTC. This codes for CASSPEVWAGQFEQYF. The V and J genes are TRBV11-2 and TRBJ2-7; D is possibly TRBD1 (7 bases). This CDR3 comprises 16 residues. Trimming removed 6 bases at V and 6 bases at J, with 24 bases between. Germline lookup yields CDR1 SGHAT and CDR2 FQNNGV.

This chain joins TRBV6-1 and TRBJ2-7, with D possibly matching TRBD1 (6 bases). Trimming pared 6 bases from V and 2 bases from J, leaving 14 bases between. CDR1 is MNHNS, CDR2 SASEGT, per germline. The CDR3 totals 14 residues. This CDR3 is CASREQGSTYEQYF. The CDR3, as DNA: TGTGCCAGCAGGGAACAGGGTTCCACCTACGAGCAGTACTTC.

This clonotype has a count of ten or more. The chain is built from TRBV3-1 and TRBJ2-5; D ambiguous. V lost 3 bases to trimming and J lost 10 bases, with 12 bases between them. CDR3 length: 12 residues. The V gene's germline CDR1 is LGHDT and CDR2 YNNKEL (reference sequence). The CDR3 sequence is CASSHGHHRQYF. The DNA of the CDR3 is TGTGCCAGCAGCCACGGCCACCATCGCCAGTACTTC.

This clonotype was detected many times. The chain joins TRBV29-1 to TRBJ1-1, with 9 nucleotides matching TRBD1. V shed 3 bases and J 0 bases; nucleotides not matched to a gene: 8. Per germline, CDR1 SQVTM and CDR2 ANQGSEA. The CDR3 contains 16 residues. CDR3 sequence reads: CSVDPRDRDMNTEAFF. The CDR3 coding sequence is TGCAGCGTTGATCCACGGGACAGGGACATGAACACTGAAGCTTTCTTT.

This clonotype was detected a few times. The rearrangement uses TRBV5-1 and TRBJ2-7; D unclear. Germline V CDR1 and CDR2: SGHRS, YFSETQ. The V gene lost 1 base and the J gene lost 7 bases, with 18 bases spanning the gap. The CDR3 consists of 15 residues. The CDR3 nucleotides are TGCGCCAGCAGCTTGAAGGTCCCGGCAAAGAAGGAGCAGTACTTC. Its translation is CASSLKVPAKKEQYF.

This clonotype has a count of ten or more. The J gene is TRBJ2-5, the V gene TRBV5-1, with TRBD2 matching 7 bases. J lost 2 bases, V lost 0 bases, and 7 bases had no gene match. Germline V gene sequence: CDR1 SGHRS, CDR2 YFSETQ. The length of the CDR3 is 16 residues. CDR3 bases: TGCGCCAGCAGCTTGGGTCTTAGCGGGTATCAAGAGACCCAGTACTTC. This sequence encodes CASSLGLSGYQETQYF. The entire variable domain, with the rest obtained from reference TRBV5-1 and TRBJ2-5, is as follows: KAGVTQTPRYLIKTRGQQVTLSCSPISGHRSVSWYQQTPGQGLQFLFEYFSETQRNKGNFPGRFSGRQFSNSRSEMNVSTLELGDSALYLCASSLGLSGYQETQYFGPGTRLLVL.

This clonotype appeared a few times. CDR3 sequence reads: CASRDTGVGDTGELFF. The CDR3 DNA follows: TGTGCCAGCAGAGATACGGGGGTCGGGGACACCGGGGAGCTGTTTTTT. This chain joins TRBV6-1 and TRBJ2-2; TRBD2 might be the D (6 bases). The CDR3 runs to 16 residues. The V end lost 6 bases, the J end lost 3 bases, and 17 bases lay between the germline ends. Germline V gives CDR1 MNHNS, CDR2 SASEGT.

With regard to this clonotype: A much larger clone sits a single nucleotide away, making a read error possible. The rearrangement joins TRBV7-2 to TRBJ1-6; 8 bases match TRBD1. J lost 10 bases, V lost 7 bases, and 6 bases had no gene match. This CDR3 comprises 13 residues. Germline-derived CDR1 and CDR2 are SGHTA and FQGNSA. Here the CDR3 DNA reads TGTGCCAGCATCCCAGGGGGCCGGTCACCCCTCCACTTT. This encodes CASIPGGRSPLHF.

This clonotype was recorded at least ten times. V is TRBV13 and J is TRBJ2-7, with D possibly matching TRBD1 (6 bases). The CDR3 is 20 amino acids. Germline loops: CDR1 PRHDT, CDR2 FYEKMQ (reference sequence). Trimming took off 5 bases at V and 5 bases at J, with 34 bases between the two ends. The DNA of the CDR3 is TGTGCCAGCAGCCGGACCGGGCCAGGGGTAGTGGATAGTATCTTCCACGAGCAGTACTTC. It translates to CASSRTGPGVVDSIFHEQYF. Combining the CDR3 with reference TRBV13 and TRBJ2-7 gives the whole variable domain AAGVIQSPRHLIKEKRETATLKCYPIPRHDTVYWYQQGPGQDPQFLISFYEKMQSDKGSIPDRFSAQQFSDYHSELNMSSLELGDSALYFCASSRTGPGVVDSIFHEQYFGPGTRLTVT.

This clonotype appeared many times. This chain joins TRBV7-2 and TRBJ1-2; no firm D call. The length of the CDR3 is 12 residues. The V end lost 5 bases, the J end lost 7 bases, and 11 bases lay between the germline ends. Germline V gene lookup returns CDR1 SGHTA and CDR2 FQGNSA. The CDR3 loop reads CASSVGSAGYTF. CDR3 DNA: TGTGCCAGCAGCGTTGGGTCGGCTGGCTACACCTTC.

This clonotype has ten or more counts. The chain has TRBV4-1 and TRBJ2-2; 8 bases map to TRBD1. The CDR3 is 18 amino acids. After removal of 4 bases from V and 0 bases from J, the junction contained 10 bases not matched to a gene. Germline loops: CDR1 MGHRA, CDR2 YSYEKL. CDR3 DNA sequence: TGCGCCAGCAGCCCCCCCCCAGGGACAGGAGCGAACACCGGGGAGCTGTTTTTT. It encodes CASSPPPGTGANTGELFF.

At least ten counts were recorded for this clonotype. The chain is built from TRBV20-1 and TRBJ2-2; D gene unclear. CDR1 is DFQATT, CDR2 SNEGSKA, per germline (reference sequence). V was shortened by 3 bases and J by 6 bases, with 23 bases between the two germline ends. This CDR3 has 17 residues. In DNA form, the CDR3 reads TGCAGTGCTAGGCTATTAATTGCGGACCAGAAGGCCGGGGAGCTGTTTTTT. Residues: CSARLLIADQKAGELFF.

This clonotype came up many times. The rearrangement links TRBV30 to TRBJ1-2; D gene ambiguous. CDR3 length: 14 residues. In germline, CDR1 is GTSNPN, CDR2 SVGIG (reference sequence). V was clipped by 0 bases and J by 4 bases, with 12 bases between them. The CDR3 region has the DNA TGTGCCTGGAGTGTCTCTAGATTGAGCTATGGCTACACCTTC. It translates to CAWSVSRLSYGYTF.

This clonotype was recorded at least ten times. The genes are TRBV18 and TRBJ2-2; D is tentatively TRBD1 or TRBD2 (5 bases each). The CDR3 is 16 amino acids. V lost 4 bases and J 4 bases, leaving 16 bases between the germline ends. The germline CDR1 and CDR2 sequences are KGHSH and LQKENI. CDR3 region: CASSRGTGQSTGELFF. The CDR3 DNA reads TGTGCCAGCTCACGGGGGACCGGGCAAAGCACCGGGGAGCTGTTTTTT.

The rearrangement joins TRBV7-9 to TRBJ1-1; D call uncertain. Trimming removed 3 bases from V and 2 bases from J, with 10 bases in between. Germline V gene sequence: CDR1 SEHNR, CDR2 FQNEAQ (reference sequence). The CDR3 has 14 amino acids. This CDR3 reads CASSFSVTNTEAFF. The CDR3, as DNA: TGTGCCAGCAGCTTTTCCGTCACCAACACTGAAGCTTTCTTT.

This clonotype was counted at least ten times. V gene TRBV14 combines with J gene TRBJ1-2, with D perhaps matching TRBD1 (5 bases). CDR1 is SGHDN and CDR2 is FVKESK in the germline V gene. The CDR3 totals 15 residues. Trimming left V 1 base short and J 4 bases short, with 13 bases between. The CDR3 spells CASSQVSGLAYGYTF. CDR3 bases: TGTGCCAGCAGCCAAGTTTCGGGACTCGCCTATGGCTACACCTTC.

The chain recombines TRBV29-1 with TRBJ1-3, with 8 bases that match TRBD1. The CDR3 has 15 amino acids. Per germline, CDR1 SQVTM and CDR2 ANQGSEA. J gave up 0 bases and V 3 bases, and 4 bases lay outside the gene matches. CDR3 bases: TGCAGCGTTGAGGGGACAGGTGGCTCTGGAAACACCATATATTTT. Amino acids: CSVEGTGGSGNTIYF.

This clonotype was counted many times. The genes are TRBV18 and TRBJ1-2; D not certain. Trimming cost V 6 bases and J 6 bases, with 8 bases left between them. CDR1 is KGHSH and CDR2 is LQKENI in the germline V gene. The CDR3 consists of 11 residues. CDR3 bases: TGTGCCAGCTCCCCCGGGGATGGCTACACCTTC. Translating gives CASSPGDGYTF.

This clonotype showed up many times. This rearrangement joins TRBV4-2 to TRBJ2-5, with D perhaps matching TRBD1 (6 bases). CDR1 and CDR2 (germline): LGHNA, YNFKEQ. V was pared by 1 base and J by 1 base, with 7 bases between. The CDR3 length is 14 residues. CDR3 nucleotide sequence: TGTGCCAGCAGCCAAGGGGGGCTCCAAGAGACCCAGTACTTC. Translating gives CASSQGGLQETQYF.

This clonotype was counted ten times or more. This chain links TRBV6-5 with TRBJ2-7; 7 bases map to TRBD1. The CDR3 runs 15 residues. Germline-derived CDR1 and CDR2 are MNHEY and SVGAGI. The V gene end was trimmed by 6 bases and the J gene end by 4 bases; junction bases not matched to a gene: 12. The CDR3 protein is CASRPTGTVGYEQYF. DNA of the CDR3: TGTGCCAGCAGGCCCACCGGGACAGTGGGTTACGAGCAGTACTTC.